The entry below gives a single TCR beta chain sequence along with its context. This CDR3 comprises 13 residues. Germline V gene lookup returns CDR1 SEHNR and CDR2 FQNEAQ (reference sequence). V lost 4 bases and J lost 2, with 8 bases in between. This sample stems from a study of OX40 agonist ivuxolimab in advanced cancers. Repertoires were generated with immunoSEQ multiplex PCR, while TCRdb's copy carries only in-frame clones and drops some. The sample records approximately 88,000 clones, approximately 90% being singletons. This sequence was found in an adult with an advanced solid tumor such as melanoma, head and neck, liver or kidney cancer. The sequencing used CD4+ or CD8+ T cells sorted from blood, collected in a trial of the OX40 agonist ivuxolimab. The rearrangement links TRBV7-9 to TRBJ2-5; D remains unclear. The CDR3: CASSSHGQETQYF. CDR3 bases: TGTGCCAGCAGCTCCCATGGGCAAGAGACCCAGTACTTC. Full variable domain (outside the CDR3, taken from reference TRBV7-9 and TRBJ2-5): DTGVSQNPRHKITKRGQNVTFRCDPISEHNRLYWYRQTLGQGPEFLTYFQNEAQLEKSRLLSDRFSAERPKGSFSTLEIQRTEQGDSAMYLCASSSHGQETQYFGPGTRLLVL.